This T cell receptor beta chain was recorded in a study of a mutant IDH1 vaccine in newly diagnosed glioma. About the study: Patients got their first vaccination 4-6 weeks after radiotherapy alone, or with temozolomide cycles.

The time point was: week 23, last vaccination. Each dose delivered 300 ug of mutant IDH1 20-mer peptide subcutaneously with imiquimod. Donors had new IDH1-mutant astrocytomas of WHO grade 3 or 4 (ATRX-lost). Germline CDR1 is KGHSH and CDR2 is LQKENI. This CDR3 has 14 residues. V was pared by 4 bases and J by 1 base, with 10 bases between. Notes on this clone: Its antigen is not known.

TCRdb keeps only in-frame clones here, not all; method: immunoSEQ multiplex PCR. The data contain 25,000 to 30,000 clones, roughly 80% of them singletons. The sample in question was PBMCs, obtained from a glioma patient whose treatment included an IDH1 peptide vaccine. The chain links TRBV18 to TRBJ2-5; D assignment may be TRBD1 or TRBD2 (5 bases each). The TCR originated in a woman aged 25 to 39 with glioma. This chain's CDR3 is CASSQRDRQETQYF. CDR3 nucleotides: TGTGCCAGCTCACAGAGGGACCGCCAAGAGACCCAGTACTTC.